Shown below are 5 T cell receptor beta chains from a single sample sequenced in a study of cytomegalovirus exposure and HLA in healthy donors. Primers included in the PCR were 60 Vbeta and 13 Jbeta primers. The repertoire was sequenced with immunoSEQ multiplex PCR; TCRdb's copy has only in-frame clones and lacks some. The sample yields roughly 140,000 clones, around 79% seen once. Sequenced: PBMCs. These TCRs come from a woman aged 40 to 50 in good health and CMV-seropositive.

The CDR3 sequence is CAIRGVLNTEAFF. CDR3 DNA: TGTGCCATCCGGGGGGTCTTGAACACTGAAGCTTTCTTT. This chain connects TRBV10-3 to TRBJ1-1; perhaps TRBD1 as D (5 bases). CDR3 length equals 13 residues. Per the germline V gene, CDR1 is ENHRY and CDR2 is SYGVKD. Trimming cost V 8 bases and J 0 bases, with 10 bases left between them.

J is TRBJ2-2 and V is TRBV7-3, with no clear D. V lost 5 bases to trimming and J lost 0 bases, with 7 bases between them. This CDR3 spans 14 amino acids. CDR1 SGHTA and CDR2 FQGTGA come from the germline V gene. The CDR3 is CASSTNPNTGELFF. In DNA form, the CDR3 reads TGTGCCAGCAGCACAAACCCGAACACCGGGGAGCTGTTTTTT.

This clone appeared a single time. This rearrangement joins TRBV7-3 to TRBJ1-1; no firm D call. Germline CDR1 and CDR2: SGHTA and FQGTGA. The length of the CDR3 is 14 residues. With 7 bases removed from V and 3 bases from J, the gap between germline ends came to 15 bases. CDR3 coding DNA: TGTGCCAGCATCCAAAGGAGGGTGGACACTGAAGCTTTCTTT. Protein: CASIQRRVDTEAFF. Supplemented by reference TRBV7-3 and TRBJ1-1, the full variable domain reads GAGVSQTPSNKVTEKGKYVELRCDPISGHTALYWYRQSLGQGPEFLIYFQGTGAADDSGLPNDRFFAVRPEGSVSTLKIQRTERGDSAVYLCASIQRRVDTEAFFGQGTRLTVV.

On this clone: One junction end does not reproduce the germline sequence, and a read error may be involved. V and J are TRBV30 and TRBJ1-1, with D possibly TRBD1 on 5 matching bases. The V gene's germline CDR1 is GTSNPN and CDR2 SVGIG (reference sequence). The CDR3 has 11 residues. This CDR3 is CAWSRPRTLIF. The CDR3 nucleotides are TGTGCCTGGAGTCGGCCCAGGACATTGATCTTT. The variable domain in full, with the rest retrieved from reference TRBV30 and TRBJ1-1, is SQTIHQWPATLVQPVGSPLSLECTVEGTSNPNLYWYRQAAGRGLQLLFYSVGIGQISSEVPQNLSASRPQDRQFILSSKKLLLSDSGFYLCAWSRPRTLIFGQGTRLTVV.

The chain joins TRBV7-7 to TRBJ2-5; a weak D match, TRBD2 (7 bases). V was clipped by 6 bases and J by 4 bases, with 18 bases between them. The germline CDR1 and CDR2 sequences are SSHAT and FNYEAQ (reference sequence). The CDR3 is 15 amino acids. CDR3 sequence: CASSSNLGGRETQYF. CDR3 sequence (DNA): TGTGCCAGCAGTTCGAATCTGGGGGGGCGAGAGACCCAGTACTTC.